This entry is about one T cell receptor beta chain. CDR1 SGHTA and CDR2 FQGTGA come from the germline V gene. V gave up 1 base and J gave up 0 bases, with 9 bases separating them. This CDR3 region has 15 residues. This sample was taken from a study of blood T cell repertoires in COVID-19. At the level of the study: Whether acute or convalescent, the COVID-19 samples came from the United States, Italy and Spain. Nucleic acid was either cDNA or gDNA, and it came from T cells, B-cell-depleted T cells, or PBMCs.

In the authors' workflow: Using reference gene primer amplification, nucleated cell counts were estimated. Produced via immunoSEQ multiplex PCR; TCRdb's table is partial and in-frame only. From that table come the V and J calls and clone size; the DNA was used to work out D and trimming. The repertoire holds around 57,000 clones, about nine tenths seen once, with approximately 8% in the top ten. The rearrangement uses TRBV7-3 and TRBJ1-1; D not certain. The sequenced sample was peripheral blood. The source of this sequence is a man between 45 and 60 years old with active COVID-19. The CDR3 DNA sequence: TGTGCCAGCAGCTTAAGTCGTGAGGTGAACACTGAAGCTTTCTTT. It specifies CASSLSREVNTEAFF.